This T cell receptor (beta chain) was recorded in a study of read filtering for tumor transcriptome and immune sequencing. Background on the study: Among patients, approximately 17 were male and more than 11 female, aged roughly 45 to 85 (mean about 69). By R-ISS, stages I, II and III held about 8, 16 and 7 patients.

From 300 to 400 ng of RNA, a library with molecular barcoded alpha/delta and beta/gamma adaptors was made. MiXCR, run by TCRdb on the reads, gives a single entry per CDR3 protein. This sample yields 120,000 or so distinct CDR3 sequences, of which 10% to 15% are seen a single time; approximately 10% belongs to the top ten. This clonotype was counted at least ten times. Its antigen is currently unknown. Study observations and caveats: RNA-seq captured clonotypes less deeply and reliably than IR-seq. Dropping single-read clonotypes raised IR-seq and RNA-seq shared-clonotype correlation.

The CDR3 covers 15 residues. Germline V gives CDR1 SGDLS, CDR2 YYNGEE. Trimming cost V 1 base and J 4 bases; bases outside gene matches: 4. The chain combines TRBV9 with TRBJ2-1; 8 bases map to TRBD2. The receptor comes from a donor aged 40 or older with multiple myeloma. Sequenced input: a population of CD138-negative cells sorted from bone marrow. The CDR3 region is CASSVTSGPYNEQFF. CDR3 in DNA: TGTGCCAGCAGCGTAACTAGCGGACCATACAATGAGCAGTTCTTC.